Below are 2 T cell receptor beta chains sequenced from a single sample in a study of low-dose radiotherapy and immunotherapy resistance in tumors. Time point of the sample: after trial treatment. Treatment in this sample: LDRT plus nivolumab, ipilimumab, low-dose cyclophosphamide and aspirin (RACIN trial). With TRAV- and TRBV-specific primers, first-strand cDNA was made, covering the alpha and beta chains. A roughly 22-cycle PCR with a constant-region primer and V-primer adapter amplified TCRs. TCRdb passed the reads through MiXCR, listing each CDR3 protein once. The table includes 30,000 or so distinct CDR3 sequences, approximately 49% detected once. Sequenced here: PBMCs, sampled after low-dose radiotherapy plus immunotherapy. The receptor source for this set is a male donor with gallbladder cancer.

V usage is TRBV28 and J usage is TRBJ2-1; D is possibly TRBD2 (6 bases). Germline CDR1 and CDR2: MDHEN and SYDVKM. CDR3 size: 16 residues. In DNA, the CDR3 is TGTGTCGTAGCCCCCACGATTACGGGAGAAATCGACGAGCAGTTCTTC. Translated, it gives CVVAPTITGEIDEQFF.

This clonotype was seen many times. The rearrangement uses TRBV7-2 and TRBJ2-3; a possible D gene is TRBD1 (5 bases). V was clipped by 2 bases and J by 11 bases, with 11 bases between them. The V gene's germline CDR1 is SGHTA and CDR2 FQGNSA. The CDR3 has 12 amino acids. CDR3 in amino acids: CASSLQGRRQYF. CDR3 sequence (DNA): TGTGCCAGCAGCTTACAGGGAAGAAGGCAGTATTTT.